This T cell receptor (beta chain) appears in the sequencing data of a study of shared clonotypes between healthy human individuals. As for the study in general: The study used three CD4 naive, three CD4 memory, two CD8 naive and one CD8 memory plate per donor. Regarding the study as a whole: Clonotype sharing among donors was thought likely to change with sequencing depth. Memory subsets had estimated richness that was generally smaller than that of naive subsets.

Investigators spread the genomic DNA of each subset evenly over several immunoSEQ plates. This table comes from immunoSEQ multiplex PCR, and its TCRdb copy is limited to in-frame clones, with some not included. The sample yields roughly 2,300,000 clones, just under 95% seen once. Worth noting for this clone: Its antigen is undetermined. Other DNA sequences of this sample code for an identical CDR3.

CDR1 is KGHSH and CDR2 is LQKENI in the germline V gene. The length of the CDR3 is 14 residues. Trimming stripped 3 bases from V and 4 bases from J, with 10 bases between. V gene TRBV18 combines with J gene TRBJ2-1, with D possibly being TRBD1 (5 bases). This receptor was identified in a man aged 18-30 years in good health. Some clones in this sample may be carry-over from other donors' samples. The specimen sequenced was naive CD4+ T cells from PBMCs. Indicated subset: CD45RA+ positively selected. DNA for the CDR3: TGTGCCAGCTCACCGGGGCTATCGTACAATGAGCAGTTCTTC. Translation gives CASSPGLSYNEQFF.